This T cell receptor beta chain was sequenced in a study of T cells of healthy individuals. TCRdb analysed the 5' RACE reads with MiXCR anew, one entry per CDR3 protein. The sample contains 60,000 to 80,000 distinct CDR3 sequences, 15% to 20% of which appear only once. The CDR3 covers 12 residues. The germline V and J ends were trimmed by 3 bases and 0 bases, with 5 bases remaining between them. The germline V gene encodes CDR1 DFQATT and CDR2 SNEGSKA (reference sequence). The chain links TRBV20-1 to TRBJ2-5; D possibly corresponds to TRBD2 (5 bases). The receptor's source is a human donor in good health. Written as DNA, the CDR3 is TGCAGTGCTAGCGGGAACCAAGAGACCCAGTACTTC. This sequence encodes CSASGNQETQYF.